The rows below give T cell receptor beta chains drawn from one sample of a study of shared T cell receptors in the human thymus. The assay was immunoSEQ multiplex PCR, and TCRdb's table has in-frame clones only and misses some. Of hundreds of thousands of clones in the sample, more than 70% were seen once. These data were likewise used in another study, on human thymus T cells.

The sample consisted of thymocytes. The source is a boy younger than two with a congenital heart defect. Each CDR3 is given with its conserved first and last residue. A D gene is named only where the DNA matches it firmly. Clone size, where shown, is once, few, many, or a class for clones that have expanded.

j_gene | v_gene | abundance | d_gene | CDR3nt | CDR3aa
TRBJ2-7 | TRBV4-1 | . | TRBD1 | TGCGCCAGCAGCCATGGACAGGGGTTTATGTACGAGCAGTACTTC | CASSHGQGFMYEQYF
TRBJ2-3 | TRBV4-3 | . | TRBD1 | TGCGCCAGCAGCTCACGACCAGGGGGCACGACAGATACGCAGTATTTT | CASSSRPGGTTDTQYF
TRBJ1-6 | TRBV6-5 | . | . | TGTGCCAGCAGACAACTCGGAGGTATGGGTTCCCCCCTCCACTTT | CASRQLGGMGSPLHF
TRBJ2-7 | TRBV21-1 | . | . | TGTGCCAGCAGCAAAGCGCTGAGCGGGCCTCTCTACGAGCAGTACTTC | CASSKALSGPLYEQYF
TRBJ2-4 | TRBV27 | . | TRBD1 | TGTGCCACCGCGGGACAGGGGGCCAAAAACATTCAGTACTTC | CATAGQGAKNIQYF
TRBJ2-1 | TRBV28 | few | . | TGTGCCAGCATTAGGGAGGATGAGCAGTTCTTC | CASIREDEQFF
TRBJ2-1 | TRBV11-2 | . | . | TGTGCCAGCAGCCAACCTATACTTCGACTAGACAATCCTCACAATGAGCAGTTCTTC | CASSQPILRLDNPHNEQFF
TRBJ2-7 | TRBV7-2 | . | TRBD2 | TGTGCCAGCAGCTTAGAGGGGCTGGGCGGGAGAAAGGACGAGCAGTACTTC | CASSLEGLGGRKDEQYF
TRBJ1-6 | TRBV28 | . | . | TGTGCCAGCAGTTTATCACTTTGCTCCTATAATTCACCCCTCCACTTT | CASSLSLCSYNSPLHF
TRBJ1-4 | TRBV6-1 | once | . | TGTGCCAGCAGTGAGGCGACAGGATCCGCAACTAATGAAAAACTGTTTTTT | CASSEATGSATNEKLFF
TRBJ2-5 | TRBV27 | . | TRBD1 | TGTGCCAGCAGTTTGGGGACAGGTCAAGAGACCCAGTACTTC | CASSLGTGQETQYF
TRBJ2-7 | TRBV19 | few | TRBD1 | TGTGCCAGTAGTGCGGACAGGGGCTCCTACGAGCAGTACTTC | CASSADRGSYEQYF
TRBJ2-1 | TRBV28 | . | . | TGTGCCAGCAGCCCCGGTGATGAGCAGTTCTTC | CASSPGDEQFF
TRBJ2-1 | TRBV19 | . | TRBD2 | TGTGCCAGTAGTAGGGTTGGACTAGCGGTCTACAATGAGCAGTTCTTC | CASSRVGLAVYNEQFF
TRBJ1-4 | TRBV7-2 | . | . | TGTGCCAGCAGCTACAAGCCAGGGGATGTTGGGACTAATGAAAAACTGTTTTTT | CASSYKPGDVGTNEKLFF
TRBJ1-4 | TRBV7-9 | . | TRBD1 | TGTGCCAGCAGCTGGGACAGATCTAATGAAAAACTGTTTTTT | CASSWDRSNEKLFF
TRBJ2-5 | TRBV18 | . | . | TGTGCCAGCTCACCTTTCAAAACATTCCAAGAGACCCAGTACTTC | CASSPFKTFQETQYF
TRBJ1-5 | TRBV9 | . | TRBD1 | TGTGCCAGCAGCGTAGGAGGGGGCGAGGATCAGCCCCAGCATTTT | CASSVGGGEDQPQHF
TRBJ2-7 | TRBV27 | once | . | TGTGCCAGCAGTCCCCTGGCGAGGAGCTCCTACGAGCAGTACTTC | CASSPLARSSYEQYF
TRBJ1-2 | TRBV28 | . | TRBD1 | TGTGCCAGCAGTTTAAGTATTGGCGGGACAGCCTTATCTGGCTACACCTTC | CASSLSIGGTALSGYTF
TRBJ2-7 | TRBV4-3 | . | TRBD2 | TGCGCCAGCAGCCAGGCCACCGGGACTAGCGGCTACGAGCAGTACTTC | CASSQATGTSGYEQYF
TRBJ2-7 | TRBV11-2 | . | TRBD2 | TGTGCCAGCAGCTTAGAACTAGCGGGGGCCTCCTACGAGCAGTACTTC | CASSLELAGASYEQYF
TRBJ1-5 | TRBV19 | . | TRBD1 | TGTGCCAGTAGTCCTGCTAAGACAGGGGGCGAGGGCAATCAGCCCCAGCATTTT | CASSPAKTGGEGNQPQHF
TRBJ1-5 | TRBV7-9 | . | . | TGTGCCAGCAGCTCGGGGGGACTGGGGGGAAATCAGCCCCAGCATTTT | CASSSGGLGGNQPQHF
TRBJ2-2 | TRBV12-5 | . | . | TGTGCCAGTCTCACCGGGGAGCTGTTTTTT | CASLTGELFF
TRBJ2-3 | TRBV27 | . | TRBD1 | TGTGCCAGCAGCCAATTAGCCGACAGGGTTTGCACAGATACGCAGTATTTT | CASSQLADRVCTDTQYF
TRBJ1-2 | TRBV9 | . | TRBD1 | TGTGCCAGCAGCGGACTGGGACAGTCCTACTATGGCTACACCTTC | CASSGLGQSYYGYTF
TRBJ1-6 | TRBV7-9 | . | TRBD1 | TGTGCCAGCAGCCCGGGACAGTCGGTGAATTCACCCCTCCACTTT | CASSPGQSVNSPLHF
TRBJ2-3 | TRBV6-4 | . | TRBD2 | TGTGCCAGCAGCCCTAAAGGACTAGCGACAGATACGCAGTATTTT | CASSPKGLATDTQYF
TRBJ2-1 | TRBV5-5 | . | . | TGTGCCAGCAGCTCCGCAGCGGCGGGCTTGTCCTACAATGAGCAGTTCTTC | CASSSAAAGLSYNEQFF
TRBJ1-1 | TRBV10-3 | few | . | TGTGCCATCAGTGAAGGGCAGGGCGAGACTGAAGCTTTCTTT | CAISEGQGETEAFF
TRBJ1-1 | TRBV10-3 | . | . | TGTGCCATCAGCCATCAGGGGATAAACACTGAAGCTTTCTTT | CAISHQGINTEAFF
TRBJ1-5 | TRBV28 | . | . | TGTGCCAGCAGGAAACAGGGAAATAGCAATCAGCCCCAGCATTTT | CASRKQGNSNQPQHF
TRBJ2-7 | TRBV5-1 | . | . | TGCGCCAGCAGCCCCCGGCAGGGCAGGGGCCCCTACGAGCAGTACTTC | CASSPRQGRGPYEQYF
TRBJ2-7 | TRBV10-3 | . | . | TGTGCCATCAGTCGGGACAGCTCGGGAGGGCTCGGGGAGCAGTACTTC | CAISRDSSGGLGEQYF
TRBJ1-2 | TRBV6-5 | . | . | TGTGCCAGCAGTTACCAAGGGGTCGGCTACACCTTC | CASSYQGVGYTF
TRBJ2-6 | TRBV25-1 | . | . | TGTGCCAGCAGTGGGGGAGCCGGGGCCAACGTCCTGACTTTC | CASSGGAGANVLTF
TRBJ1-1 | TRBV7-2 | . | . | TGTGCCAGCAGAGCAGCGAGGAACACTGAAGCTTTCTTT | CASRAARNTEAFF
TRBJ2-7 | TRBV28 | . | TRBD1 | TGTGCCAGCAGCTTATTCCCGGGACAGGTAGTCCACGAGCAGTACTTC | CASSLFPGQVVHEQYF
TRBJ1-1 | TRBV27 | . | . | TGTGCCAGCAGTTACAGGGCGAAGGCCACTGAAGCTTTCTTT | CASSYRAKATEAFF
TRBJ2-1 | TRBV19 | once | . | TGTGCCAGTAGTACCCGTTCCCGAATGGGTCAGGGGCAGTTCTTC | CASSTRSRMGQGQFF
TRBJ2-1 | TRBV28 | . | . | TGTGCCAGCAGTTTACGAGGGGGATTCCCCTACAATGAGCAGTTCTTC | CASSLRGGFPYNEQFF
TRBJ1-2 | TRBV10-3 | . | . | TGTGCCATCAGTGAGATTAGGAGTCTGTTCTATGGCTACACCTTC | CAISEIRSLFYGYTF
TRBJ2-6 | TRBV2 | . | TRBD1 | TGTGCCAGCAATCGAGACAGGGCTGGGGCCAACGTCCTGACTTTC | CASNRDRAGANVLTF
TRBJ1-4 | TRBV7-6 | . | TRBD1 | TGTGCCAGCAGCCCGACCAGGGGGCGAGGGACTAATGAAAAACTGTTTTTT | CASSPTRGRGTNEKLFF
TRBJ2-5 | TRBV5-6 | . | . | TGTGCCAGCAGCTTGGTAGGGGGACGGGGACGGACCCAGTACTTC | CASSLVGGRGRTQYF
TRBJ1-4 | TRBV11-2 | . | . | TGTGCCAGCAGCTTAGTAGGGGGTGGGGGCCGGGAAAAACTGTTTTTT | CASSLVGGGGREKLFF
TRBJ1-2 | TRBV5-5 | . | . | TGTGCCAGCAGTCGTGGGGCCCCTCTAATGGACAACTATGGCTACACCTTC | CASSRGAPLMDNYGYTF
TRBJ2-1 | TRBV4-3 | . | . | TGCGCCAGCAGCCAAGGATTGAGGGTTATGGACTACAATGAGCAGTTCTTC | CASSQGLRVMDYNEQFF